Here is one T cell receptor (beta chain) with its context. This sample was taken from a study of blood T cells in healthy people across ages. It was with a sample-barcoded 5' primer and a J-beta primer mix that a second PCR of about 7 to 12 cycles was run. TCRdb passed the 5' RACE reads through MiXCR, listing each CDR3 protein once. The table has approximately 800,000 distinct CDR3 sequences, approximately 24% seen once. The CDR3 is made up of 16 amino acids. Germline V gene sequence: CDR1 MNHNS, CDR2 SASEGT. Unmatched junction bases numbered 15, after V lost 8 bases and J lost 4 bases. The data were also submitted as part of a second study, on T cells of mothers and their children.

This receptor was taken from a boy younger than 18 in good health. The chain combines TRBV6-1 with TRBJ2-5, with 8 positions matching TRBD1. Input material: blood. The CDR3 DNA follows: TGTGCCAGCGCGGTAGGCTCGGGCAGGGGGCGAGAGACCCAGTACTTC. This sequence encodes CASAVGSGRGRETQYF.